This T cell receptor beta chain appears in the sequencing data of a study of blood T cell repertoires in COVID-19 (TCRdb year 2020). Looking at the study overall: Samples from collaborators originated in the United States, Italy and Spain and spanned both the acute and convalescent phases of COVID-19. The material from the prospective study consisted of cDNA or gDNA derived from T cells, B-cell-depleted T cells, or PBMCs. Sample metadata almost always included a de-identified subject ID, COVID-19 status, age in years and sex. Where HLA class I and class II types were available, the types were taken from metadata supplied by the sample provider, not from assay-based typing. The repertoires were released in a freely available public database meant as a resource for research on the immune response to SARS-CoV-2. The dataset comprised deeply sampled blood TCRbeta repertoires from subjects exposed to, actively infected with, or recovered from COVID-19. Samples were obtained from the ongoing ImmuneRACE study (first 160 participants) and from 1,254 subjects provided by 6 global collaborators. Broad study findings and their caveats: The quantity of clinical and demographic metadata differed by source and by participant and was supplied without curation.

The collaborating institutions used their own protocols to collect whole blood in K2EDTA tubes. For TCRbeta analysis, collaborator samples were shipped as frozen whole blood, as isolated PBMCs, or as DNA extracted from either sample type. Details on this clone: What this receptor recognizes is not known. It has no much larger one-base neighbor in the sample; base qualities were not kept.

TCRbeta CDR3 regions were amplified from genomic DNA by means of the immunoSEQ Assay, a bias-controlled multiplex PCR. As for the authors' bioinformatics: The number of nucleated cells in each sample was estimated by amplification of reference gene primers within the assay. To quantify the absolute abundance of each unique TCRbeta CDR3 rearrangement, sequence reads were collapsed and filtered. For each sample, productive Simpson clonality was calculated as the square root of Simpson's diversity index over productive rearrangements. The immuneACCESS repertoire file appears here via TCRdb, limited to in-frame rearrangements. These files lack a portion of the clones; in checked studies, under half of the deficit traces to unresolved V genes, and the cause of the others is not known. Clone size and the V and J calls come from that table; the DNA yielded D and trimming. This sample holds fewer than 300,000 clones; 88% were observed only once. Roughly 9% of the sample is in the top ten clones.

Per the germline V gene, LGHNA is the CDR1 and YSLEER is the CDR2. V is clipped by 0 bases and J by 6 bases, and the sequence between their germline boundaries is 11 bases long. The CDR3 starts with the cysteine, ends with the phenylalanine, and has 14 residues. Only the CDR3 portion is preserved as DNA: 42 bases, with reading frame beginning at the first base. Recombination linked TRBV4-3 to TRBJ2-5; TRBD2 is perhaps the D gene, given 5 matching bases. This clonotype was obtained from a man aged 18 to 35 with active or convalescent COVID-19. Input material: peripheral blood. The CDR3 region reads CASSQDRAGQTQYF. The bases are TGCGCCAGCAGCCAAGATAGGGCGGGCCAGACCCAGTACTTC.